Following are 8 T cell receptor beta chains from one sample sequenced in a study of blood T cell repertoires in COVID-19. The protocol was immunoSEQ multiplex PCR, while the TCRdb copy is restricted to in-frame clones and leaves out a portion. The sample includes 200,000 to 250,000 clones, 80% to 85% of them seen just once. Sequencing was done on a sample of PBMCs or T cells enriched from blood (not recorded which). The origin of the receptors is a woman aged 40 to 49 who had recovered from COVID-19.

This clone has a handful of counts. The rearrangement joins TRBV5-1 to TRBJ2-5, with TRBD2 identical over 10 bases. Unmatched junction bases numbered 7, after V lost 1 base and J lost 4 bases. This CDR3 is built from 16 residues. Germline V gene data show CDR1 as SGHRS and CDR2 as YFSETQ. The CDR3 spells CASSLSASGSTETQYF. CDR3 bases: TGCGCCAGCAGCTTGTCGGCTAGCGGGAGCACAGAGACCCAGTACTTC. The full variable domain, rest sourced from reference TRBV5-1 and TRBJ2-5, is KAGVTQTPRYLIKTRGQQVTLSCSPISGHRSVSWYQQTPGQGLQFLFEYFSETQRNKGNFPGRFSGRQFSNSRSEMNVSTLELGDSALYLCASSLSASGSTETQYFGPGTRLLVL.

The table lists this clone with a few counts. This chain links TRBV28 with TRBJ1-5; 8 positions agree with TRBD1. CDR1 and CDR2 (germline): MDHEN, SYDVKM. V was pared by 8 bases and J by 5 bases, with 8 bases of the junction left unmatched. The CDR3 sequence is 14 residues long. CDR3 in amino acids: CASGYGQGYQPQHF. The CDR3 DNA reads as TGTGCCAGCGGATATGGACAGGGCTATCAGCCCCAGCATTTT. The variable domain in full, with the rest retrieved from reference TRBV28 and TRBJ1-5, is DVKVTQSSRYLVKRTGEKVFLECVQDMDHENMFWYRQDPGLGLRLIYFSYDVKMKEKGDIPEGYSVSREKKERFSLILESASTNQTSMYLCASGYGQGYQPQHFGDGTRLSIL.

V is TRBV29-1 and J is TRBJ2-3; a weak D match, TRBD1 (6 bases). Trimming cost V 4 bases and J 4 bases, with 9 bases left between them. This CDR3 is 12 amino acids long. Germline V lookup: CDR1 SQVTM, CDR2 ANQGSEA. CDR3 in DNA: TGCAGCGTTGGACAGGCAGCAGATACGCAGTATTTT. Translation gives CSVGQAADTQYF.

This rearrangement joins TRBV6-5 to TRBJ1-3, with a weak D call TRBD1 (5 bases). CDR1 and CDR2 (germline): MNHEY, SVGAGI. The CDR3 is made up of 16 amino acids. V shed 3 bases and J shed 0 bases, with 12 bases lying between them. The DNA for the CDR3 is TGTGCCAGCAGTTATACAGGTGCTCGCTCTGGAAACACCATATATTTT. Residues: CASSYTGARSGNTIYF.

The V and J genes are TRBV28 and TRBJ2-1; 9 nucleotides align to TRBD2. The trim removed 2 bases at V and 3 bases at J, leaving 2 bases unmatched. The length of the CDR3 is 15 residues. Per germline, CDR1 MDHEN and CDR2 SYDVKM. The CDR3 region has the DNA TGTGCCAGCAGTTTAGGTAGCGGGAGCTACAATGAGCAGTTCTTC. Amino acid sequence: CASSLGSGSYNEQFF.

The chain links TRBV27 to TRBJ1-5; TRBD1 matches at 7 bases. There are 15 residues in the CDR3. V shed 1 base, J shed 7 bases, and the junction held 7 bases outside the gene matches. CDR1 and CDR2 (germline): MNHEY, SMNVEV (reference sequence). The CDR3 DNA reads as TGTGCCAGCAGTTTATTGGGACAGTCGGGCCAGCCCCAGCATTTT. Translation: CASSLLGQSGQPQHF.

The V call is TRBV7-2, the J call TRBJ1-3; TRBD1 might be the D (5 bases). The V and J ends lost 1 base and 8 bases respectively, with 12 bases between them. The CDR3 loop spans 14 amino acids. CDR1 and CDR2 (germline): SGHTA, FQGNSA. The CDR3 region is CASSLVWGGDTIYF. The CDR3 DNA follows: TGTGCCAGCAGCTTAGTATGGGGGGGAGACACCATATATTTT. Combining the CDR3 with reference TRBV7-2 and TRBJ1-3 gives the whole variable domain GAGVSQSPSNKVTEKGKDVELRCDPISGHTALYWYRQSLGQGLEFLIYFQGNSAPDKSGLPSDRFSAERTGGSVSTLTIQRTQQEDSAVYLCASSLVWGGDTIYFGEGSWLTVV.

The rearrangement joins TRBV24-1 to TRBJ2-7, with D possibly being TRBD2 (6 bases). V lost 7 bases to trimming and J lost 4 bases, with 16 bases between them. The germline CDR1 and CDR2 sequences are KGHDR and SFDVKD. The CDR3 spans 14 residues. CDR3 residues: CATSAGGEWYEQYF. CDR3 sequence (DNA): TGTGCCACCAGCGCAGGCGGGGAGTGGTACGAGCAGTACTTC.